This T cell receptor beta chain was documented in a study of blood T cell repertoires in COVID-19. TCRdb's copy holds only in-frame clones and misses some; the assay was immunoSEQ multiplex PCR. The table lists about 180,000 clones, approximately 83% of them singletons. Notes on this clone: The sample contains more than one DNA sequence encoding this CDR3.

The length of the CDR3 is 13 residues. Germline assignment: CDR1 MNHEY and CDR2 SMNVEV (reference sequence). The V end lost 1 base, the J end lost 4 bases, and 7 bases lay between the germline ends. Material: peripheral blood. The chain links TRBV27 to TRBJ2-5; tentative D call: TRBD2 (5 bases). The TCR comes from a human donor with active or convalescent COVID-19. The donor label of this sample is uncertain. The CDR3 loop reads CASSLLAGETQYF. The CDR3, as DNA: TGTGCCAGCAGTTTATTGGCGGGAGAGACCCAGTACTTC.